The 29 T cell receptor beta chains reported below all come from one sample, sequenced in a study of cytomegalovirus exposure and HLA in healthy donors. The PCR ran on 60 Vbeta and 13 Jbeta primers. Data came from immunoSEQ multiplex PCR; TCRdb stores just in-frame clones and leaves some out. The sample records 100,000 to 150,000 clones, roughly four fifths being singletons. What was sequenced was PBMCs. All receptors derive from a man aged 50 or older in good health and CMV-seronegative.

The V call is TRBV5-1, the J call TRBJ1-1; the D gene is possibly TRBD1 (6 bases). The germline gives CDR1 SGHRS, CDR2 YFSETQ. Trimming took off 4 bases at V and 1 base at J, with 17 bases between the two ends. The CDR3 is made up of 16 amino acids. Written as DNA, the CDR3 is TGCGCCAGCAGCCCCCGGGACACCAGTGGGAACACTGAAGCTTTCTTT. Amino acid sequence: CASSPRDTSGNTEAFF.

The V call is TRBV7-2, the J call TRBJ2-5; 8 bases are a match to TRBD2. In germline, CDR1 is SGHTA, CDR2 FQGNSA. The CDR3 is 15 residues long. V was pared by 5 bases and J by 1 base, with 6 bases of the junction left unmatched. For the CDR3, the DNA is TGTGCCAGCAGCCCACTTAGCGGGGTCCAAGAGACCCAGTACTTC. Its translation is CASSPLSGVQETQYF.

In this sample, this clone turned up a few times. The chain carries TRBV6-1 and TRBJ1-6; TRBD1 matches 8 bases. CDR3 length: 14 residues. CDR1 is MNHNS, CDR2 SASEGT, per germline. The V gene end was trimmed by 7 bases and the J gene end by 4 bases; junction bases not matched to a gene: 3. This chain's CDR3 is CASTNRGYNSPLHF. The CDR3 coding sequence is TGTGCCAGCACCAACAGGGGGTATAATTCACCCCTCCACTTT.

The chain is built from TRBV19 and TRBJ2-1; 7 nucleotides line up with TRBD2. V shed 2 bases and J 9 bases; nucleotides not matched to a gene: 4. This CDR3 has 13 residues. In germline, CDR1 is LNHDA, CDR2 SQIVND (reference sequence). Here the CDR3 reads CASSISREGEQFF. The CDR3 DNA is TGTGCCAGTAGTATATCCAGGGAGGGTGAGCAGTTCTTC. Combining the CDR3 with reference TRBV19 and TRBJ2-1 gives the whole variable domain DGGITQSPKYLFRKEGQNVTLSCEQNLNHDAMYWYRQDPGQGLRLIYYSQIVNDFQKGDIAEGYSVSREKKESFPLTVTSAQKNPTAFYLCASSISREGEQFFGPGTRLTVL.

This clone came up once. The rearrangement links TRBV30 to TRBJ2-5, with D possibly TRBD1 on 8 matching bases. Germline CDR1 is GTSNPN and CDR2 is SVGIG (reference sequence). The length of the CDR3 is 21 residues. V lost 3 bases and J lost 0, with 32 bases in between. The CDR3 DNA follows: TGTGCCTGGAGCGAGGAAAAACAGGGGGGGGATAGGGAAGTACACCAAGAGACCCAGTACTTC. This translates into CAWSEEKQGGDREVHQETQYF.

This clone was seen a few times. The rearrangement uses TRBV7-2 and TRBJ2-7; D perhaps matches TRBD1 (5 bases). V gave up 7 bases and J gave up 5 bases, with 12 bases separating them. The CDR3 has 12 amino acids. The V gene's germline CDR1 is SGHTA and CDR2 FQGNSA. For the CDR3, the DNA is TGTGCCAGCATCGGCAGGGATAACGAGCAGTACTTC. Protein sequence: CASIGRDNEQYF.

The DNA for the CDR3 is TGTGCCAGCAGCGTAGCGGCGGGGGGAGCCACTGAAGCTTTCTTT. This gives the protein CASSVAAGGATEAFF. The chain links TRBV9 to TRBJ1-1, with D maybe TRBD1 (5 bases). The CDR3 contains 15 residues. The germline V and J ends were trimmed by 0 bases and 4 bases, with 13 bases remaining between them. Germline V lookup: CDR1 SGDLS, CDR2 YYNGEE.

This chain links TRBV18 with TRBJ1-2, with 7 bases identical to TRBD1. This CDR3 is built from 14 residues. Germline V gene sequence: CDR1 KGHSH, CDR2 LQKENI. J gave up 7 bases and V 3 bases, and 8 bases lay outside the gene matches. This CDR3 is CASSPGATGVGYTF. The CDR3 DNA reads as TGTGCCAGCTCACCGGGGGCCACAGGGGTTGGCTACACCTTC. Looking up the rest from reference TRBV18 and TRBJ1-2 gives the full variable domain: NAGVMQNPRHLVRRRGQEARLRCSPMKGHSHVYWYRQLPEEGLKFMVYLQKENIIDESGMPKERFSAEFPKEGPSILRIQQVVRGDSAAYFCASSPGATGVGYTFGSGTRLTVV.

The rearrangement links TRBV27 to TRBJ1-4; possibly TRBD1 for D (6 bases). The CDR3 spans 15 residues. V gave up 3 bases and J gave up 12 bases, with 20 bases separating them. The germline V gene has CDR1 MNHEY and CDR2 SMNVEV (reference sequence). CDR3 in amino acids: CASSFSAGAIGQLFF. The CDR3 DNA reads TGTGCCAGCAGTTTTTCGGCAGGGGCGATAGGTCAACTGTTTTTT.

V gene TRBV19 combines with J gene TRBJ2-7; 10 bases line up with TRBD1. This CDR3 contains 15 residues. After removal of 1 base from V and 0 bases from J, the junction contained 0 bases not matched to a gene. Germline assignment: CDR1 LNHDA and CDR2 SQIVND (reference sequence). CDR3 nucleotide sequence: TGTGCCAGTAGTATAGGGACAGGGGGCTCCTACGAGCAGTACTTC. Residues: CASSIGTGGSYEQYF.

The CDR3 is CASSDNRGDEKLFF. DNA of the CDR3: TGTGCCAGCAGCGATAACAGGGGTGACGAAAAACTGTTTTTT. The genes are TRBV7-9 and TRBJ1-4; TRBD1 agrees at 7 bases. Losses at the gene ends were 5 bases for V and 8 bases for J; bases not matched to a gene: 8. The CDR3 spans 14 residues. The germline gives CDR1 SEHNR, CDR2 FQNEAQ (reference sequence). Drawing the rest from reference TRBV7-9 and TRBJ1-4, the complete variable domain is DTGVSQNPRHKITKRGQNVTFRCDPISEHNRLYWYRQTLGQGPEFLTYFQNEAQLEKSRLLSDRFSAERPKGSFSTLEIQRTEQGDSAMYLCASSDNRGDEKLFFGSGTQLSVL.

The gene calls are TRBV7-3 and TRBJ2-7; 9 nucleotides agree with TRBD1. After removal of 3 bases from V and 6 bases from J, the junction contained 3 bases not matched to a gene. This CDR3 is 13 amino acids long. CDR1 is SGHTA, CDR2 FQGTGA, per germline. The CDR3 DNA sequence: TGTGCCAGCAGCTTGGGACAGGGAGGCGAGCAGTACTTC. Translating gives CASSLGQGGEQYF. Filled out from reference TRBV7-3 and TRBJ2-7, the complete variable domain reads GAGVSQTPSNKVTEKGKYVELRCDPISGHTALYWYRQSLGQGPEFLIYFQGTGAADDSGLPNDRFFAVRPEGSVSTLKIQRTERGDSAVYLCASSLGQGGEQYFGPGTRLTVT.

The chain carries TRBV30 and TRBJ2-3; the match to TRBD2 covers 8 bases. The CDR3 has 15 amino acids. J was trimmed by 3 bases and V by 3 bases; bases with no gene match: 8. Per germline, CDR1 GTSNPN and CDR2 SVGIG (reference sequence). CDR3 in amino acids: CAWSVGGAGTDTQYF. CDR3 sequence (DNA): TGTGCCTGGAGCGTCGGGGGGGCGGGAACAGATACGCAGTATTTT. The variable domain in full, with the rest retrieved from reference TRBV30 and TRBJ2-3, is SQTIHQWPATLVQPVGSPLSLECTVEGTSNPNLYWYRQAAGRGLQLLFYSVGIGQISSEVPQNLSASRPQDRQFILSSKKLLLSDSGFYLCAWSVGGAGTDTQYFGPGTRLTVL.

The CDR3 region is CASREQGNTGELFF. The CDR3 nucleotides are TGTGCCAGCAGGGAACAGGGGAACACCGGGGAGCTGTTTTTT. J is TRBJ2-2 and V is TRBV6-4; D is possibly TRBD1 (6 bases). The germline V and J ends were trimmed by 6 bases and 1 base, with 9 bases remaining between them. The CDR3 is 14 residues long. Germline CDR1 reads MRHNA; CDR2 reads SNTAGT.

The chain recombines TRBV11-2 with TRBJ2-4; the match to TRBD2 covers 8 bases. Germline V gene data show CDR1 as SGHAT and CDR2 as FQNNGV. Trimming took 1 base from V and 10 from J; bases not matched to a gene: 9. CDR3 length: 15 amino acids. CDR3 sequence: CASSLGGTRQAIQYF. The CDR3 DNA follows: TGTGCCAGCAGCTTAGGTGGGACTAGACAAGCGATTCAGTACTTC.

This clone appeared once. The chain joins TRBV7-9 to TRBJ2-5; tentative D call: TRBD1 (5 bases). CDR1 SEHNR and CDR2 FQNEAQ come from the germline V gene (reference sequence). Trimming pared 2 bases from V and 5 bases from J, leaving 15 bases between. The CDR3 runs 15 residues. CDR3 sequence reads: CASSLRTGTKETQYF. CDR3 nucleotides: TGTGCCAGCAGCTTAAGAACAGGAACCAAGGAGACCCAGTACTTC.

The gene calls are TRBV4-1 and TRBJ2-5; 9 bases agree with TRBD1. The V gene end was trimmed by 4 bases and the J gene end by 5 bases; junction bases not matched to a gene: 8. This CDR3 is 15 amino acids long. Germline CDR1 MGHRA, CDR2 YSYEKL. The CDR3 region has the DNA TGCGCCAGCAGCCGAATACAGGGGGCTAGGGAGACCCAGTACTTC. Its protein is CASSRIQGARETQYF.

The chain has TRBV7-8 and TRBJ1-2; 9 nucleotides line up with TRBD1. V was pared by 1 base and J by 8 bases, with 8 bases of the junction left unmatched. The CDR3 runs 15 residues. CDR1 and CDR2 (germline): SGHVS, FQNEAQ. The CDR3 loop reads CASSLVSGTGNGYTF. The CDR3 bases are TGTGCCAGCAGCTTAGTATCCGGGACAGGGAACGGCTACACCTTC.

V usage is TRBV4-1 and J usage is TRBJ1-2, with 9 bases identical to TRBD1. CDR1 MGHRA and CDR2 YSYEKL come from the germline V gene. V lost 1 base and J lost 7; bases outside the gene matches: 7. The CDR3 contains 15 residues. The CDR3 nucleotides read TGCGCCAGCAGCCAAGGGGGACAGGGCAATGGTGGCTACACCTTC. Protein: CASSQGGQGNGGYTF.

The chain couples TRBV9 to TRBJ2-3, with 7 nucleotides matching TRBD1. Germline V CDR1 and CDR2: SGDLS, YYNGEE. V lost 0 bases to trimming and J lost 1 base; unmatched junction nucleotides: 2. This CDR3 is 15 amino acids long. DNA of the CDR3: TGTGCCAGCAGCGTAGTTGGACAGGGCACAGATACGCAGTATTTT. This gives the protein CASSVVGQGTDTQYF.

The chain carries TRBV7-9 and TRBJ2-2; 7 bases align to TRBD1. CDR3 length: 14 amino acids. Germline CDR1 is SEHNR and CDR2 is FQNEAQ (reference sequence). The ends lost 3 bases at V and 3 bases at J; junction bases unmatched: 1. CDR3 region: CASSFQGDTGELFF. The CDR3 DNA is TGTGCCAGCAGCTTCCAGGGGGACACCGGGGAGCTGTTTTTT.

The rearrangement uses TRBV10-3 and TRBJ2-5; 8 bases are shared with TRBD1. The V gene end was trimmed by 11 bases and the J gene end by 1 base; junction bases not matched to a gene: 3. CDR1 is ENHRY, CDR2 SYGVKD, per germline. The length of the CDR3 is 12 residues. CDR3 sequence reads: CAAGTGQETQYF. CDR3 coding DNA: TGTGCCGCTGGGACAGGCCAAGAGACCCAGTACTTC.

The chain recombines TRBV7-8 with TRBJ2-3, with D perhaps TRBD2 (6 bases). This CDR3 is built from 14 residues. Trimming stripped 3 bases from V and 6 bases from J, with 13 bases between. Germline V gene data show CDR1 as SGHVS and CDR2 as FQNEAQ. The CDR3 nucleotides read TGTGCCAGCAGCTTCGCGGGGCCCGCGGATACGCAGTATTTT. This sequence encodes CASSFAGPADTQYF.

The chain joins TRBV2 to TRBJ2-2; TRBD2 might be the D (5 bases). Trimming removed 5 bases from V and 6 bases from J, with 10 bases in between. The CDR3 totals 13 residues. CDR1 SNHLY and CDR2 FYNNEI come from the germline V gene. In nucleotides, the CDR3 is TGTGCCAGCAGTCGGGATGGGTCCGGGGAGCTGTTTTTT. Its translation is CASSRDGSGELFF.

The J gene is TRBJ1-2, the V gene TRBV6-1, with 7 bases identical to TRBD1. Germline CDR1 MNHNS, CDR2 SASEGT. V lost 2 bases to trimming and J lost 5 bases; unmatched junction nucleotides: 5. This CDR3 has 14 residues. The CDR3 nucleotides read TGTGCCAGCAGTGAATACGCCAGGGGGTATGGCTACACCTTC. Amino acid sequence: CASSEYARGYGYTF.

Notes on this clone: One junction end does not reproduce the germline sequence, and a read error may be involved. The chain links TRBV7-9 to TRBJ2-1; D is possibly TRBD2 (6 bases). Germline-derived CDR1 and CDR2 are SEHNR and FQNEAQ (reference sequence). This CDR3 has 15 residues. For the CDR3, the DNA is TGTTCCAGCAGCTCCACCGGGGGTTTCCCACATGAGCAGTTCTTC. Residues: CSSSSTGGFPHEQFF.

The chain has TRBV19 and TRBJ1-1, with TRBD1 matching 7 bases. Germline lookup yields CDR1 LNHDA and CDR2 SQIVND (reference sequence). V trimming: 3 bases; J trimming: 2 bases; junction bases outside the gene matches: 6. CDR3 length: 15 residues. CDR3 residues: CASSIGTEFNTEAFF. As DNA, the CDR3 is TGTGCCAGTAGTATCGGGACAGAATTTAACACTGAAGCTTTCTTT. The whole variable domain, filled in from reference TRBV19 and TRBJ1-1, reads DGGITQSPKYLFRKEGQNVTLSCEQNLNHDAMYWYRQDPGQGLRLIYYSQIVNDFQKGDIAEGYSVSREKKESFPLTVTSAQKNPTAFYLCASSIGTEFNTEAFFGQGTRLTVV.

This chain uses TRBV29-1 with TRBJ1-6; TRBD1 matches at 8 bases. Germline trimming cut 7 bases from V and 7 bases from J; bases unmatched to any gene: 6. Germline-derived CDR1 and CDR2 are SQVTM and ANQGSEA. The CDR3 has 13 amino acids. The CDR3 protein is CSAQGAVNSPLHF. For the CDR3, the DNA is TGCAGCGCCCAGGGGGCGGTAAATTCACCCCTCCACTTT.

This rearrangement joins TRBV6-1 to TRBJ2-7; D not certain. The CDR3 extends over 13 amino acids. The germline V and J ends were trimmed by 5 bases and 4 bases, with 12 bases remaining between them. Germline assignment: CDR1 MNHNS and CDR2 SASEGT. The CDR3 here is CASSLVAAYEQYV. The CDR3 DNA reads as TGTGCCAGCAGTTTAGTAGCAGCTTACGAGCAGTACGTC.